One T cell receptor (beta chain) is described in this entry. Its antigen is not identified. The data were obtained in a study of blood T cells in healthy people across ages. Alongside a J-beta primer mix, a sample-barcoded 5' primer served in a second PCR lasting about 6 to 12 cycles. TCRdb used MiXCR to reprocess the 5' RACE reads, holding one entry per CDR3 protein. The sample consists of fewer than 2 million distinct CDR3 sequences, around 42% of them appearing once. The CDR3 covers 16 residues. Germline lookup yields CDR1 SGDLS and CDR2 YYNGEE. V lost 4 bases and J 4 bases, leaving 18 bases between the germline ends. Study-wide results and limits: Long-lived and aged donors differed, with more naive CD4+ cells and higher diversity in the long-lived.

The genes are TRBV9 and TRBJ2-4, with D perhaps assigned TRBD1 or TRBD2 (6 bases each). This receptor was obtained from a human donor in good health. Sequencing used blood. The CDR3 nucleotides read TGTGCCAGCAGCTCCTCCCCAAGGGGGGCTAAAAACATTCAGTACTTC. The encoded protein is CASSSSPRGAKNIQYF.